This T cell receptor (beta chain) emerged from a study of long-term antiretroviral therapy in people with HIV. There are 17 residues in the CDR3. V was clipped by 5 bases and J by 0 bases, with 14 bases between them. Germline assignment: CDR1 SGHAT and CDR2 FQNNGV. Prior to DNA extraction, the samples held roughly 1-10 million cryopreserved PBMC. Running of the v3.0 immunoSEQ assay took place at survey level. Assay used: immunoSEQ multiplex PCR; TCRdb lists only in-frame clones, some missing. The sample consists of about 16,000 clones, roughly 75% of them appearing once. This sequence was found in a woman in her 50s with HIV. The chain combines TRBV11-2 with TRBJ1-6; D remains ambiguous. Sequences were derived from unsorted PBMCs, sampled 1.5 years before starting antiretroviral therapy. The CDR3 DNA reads TGTGCCAGCAGCCCCGGTTCCCCAAGCTCCTATAATTCACCCCTCCACTTT. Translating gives CASSPGSPSSYNSPLHF.